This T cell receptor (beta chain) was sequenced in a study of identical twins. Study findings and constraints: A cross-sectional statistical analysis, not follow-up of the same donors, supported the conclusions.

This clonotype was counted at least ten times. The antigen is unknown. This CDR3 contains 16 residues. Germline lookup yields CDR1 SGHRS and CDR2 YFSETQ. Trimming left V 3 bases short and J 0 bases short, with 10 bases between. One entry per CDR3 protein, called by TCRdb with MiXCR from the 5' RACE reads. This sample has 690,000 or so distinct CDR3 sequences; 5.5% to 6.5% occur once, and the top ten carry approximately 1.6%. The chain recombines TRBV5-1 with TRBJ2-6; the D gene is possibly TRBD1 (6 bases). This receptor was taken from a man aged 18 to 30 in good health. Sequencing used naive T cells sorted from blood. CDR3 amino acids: CASSSTGGSGANVLTF. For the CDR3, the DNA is TGCGCCAGCAGCTCGACAGGAGGCTCTGGGGCCAACGTCCTGACTTTC.